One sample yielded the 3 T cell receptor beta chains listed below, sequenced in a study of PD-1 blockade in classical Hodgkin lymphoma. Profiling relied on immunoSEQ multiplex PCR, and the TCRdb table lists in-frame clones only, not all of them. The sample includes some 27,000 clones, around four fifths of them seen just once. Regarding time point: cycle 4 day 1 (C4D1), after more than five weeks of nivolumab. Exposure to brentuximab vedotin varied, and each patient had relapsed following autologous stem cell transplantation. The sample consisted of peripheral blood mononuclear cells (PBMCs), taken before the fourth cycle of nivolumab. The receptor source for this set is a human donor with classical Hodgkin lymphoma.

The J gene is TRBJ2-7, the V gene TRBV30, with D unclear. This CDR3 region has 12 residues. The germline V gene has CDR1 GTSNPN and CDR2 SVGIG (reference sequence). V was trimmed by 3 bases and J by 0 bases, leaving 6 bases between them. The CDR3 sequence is CAWSLISYEQYF. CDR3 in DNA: TGTGCCTGGAGCCTGATCTCCTACGAGCAGTACTTC.

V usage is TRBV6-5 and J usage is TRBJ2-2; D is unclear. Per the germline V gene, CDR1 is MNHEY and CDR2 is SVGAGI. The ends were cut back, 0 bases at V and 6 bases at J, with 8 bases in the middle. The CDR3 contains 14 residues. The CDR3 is CASSYSRTAGELFF. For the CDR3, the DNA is TGTGCCAGCAGTTACTCCAGGACGGCCGGGGAGCTGTTTTTT.

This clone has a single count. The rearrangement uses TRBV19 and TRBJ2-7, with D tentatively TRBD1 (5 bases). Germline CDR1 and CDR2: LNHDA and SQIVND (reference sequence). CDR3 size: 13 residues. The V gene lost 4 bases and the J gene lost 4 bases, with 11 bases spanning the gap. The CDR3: CASSKGEFYEQYF. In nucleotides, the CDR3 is TGTGCCAGTAGTAAAGGGGAATTTTACGAGCAGTACTTC. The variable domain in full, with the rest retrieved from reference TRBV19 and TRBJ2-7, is DGGITQSPKYLFRKEGQNVTLSCEQNLNHDAMYWYRQDPGQGLRLIYYSQIVNDFQKGDIAEGYSVSREKKESFPLTVTSAQKNPTAFYLCASSKGEFYEQYFGPGTRLTVT.